This entry is about one T cell receptor (beta chain). The sample comes from a study of blood T cells in healthy people across ages. In germline, CDR1 is SGHNT, CDR2 YYREEE (reference sequence). The CDR3 is 13 amino acids. The V end lost 4 bases, the J end lost 5 bases, and 12 bases lay between the germline ends. Each donor gave approximately 9.5 milliliters of peripheral blood. A J-beta primer mix and a sample-barcoded 5' primer were used in a second PCR of about 7 to 12 cycles. TCRdb redid the calling of the 5' RACE reads with MiXCR, one entry per CDR3 protein. This sample has under 1,100,000 distinct CDR3 sequences; approximately 25% occur once, and the top ten carry around 0.7%. The same data also went into a second study, on T cells of mothers and their children.

This clonotype was obtained from a girl aged 2 to 10 in good health. Sequencing used blood. The J gene is TRBJ1-1, the V gene TRBV5-4; D uncertain. Here the CDR3 DNA reads TGTGCCAGCAGCCTTACGGAGGAAACTGAAGCTTTCTTT. Amino acid sequence: CASSLTEETEAFF.